This entry lists 21 T cell receptor beta chains sequenced from one sample in a study of T cell responses to AZD1222 COVID-19 vaccine. Data came from immunoSEQ multiplex PCR; TCRdb stores just in-frame clones and leaves some out. This table has about 97,000 clones, approximately 90% appearing once. Here the sequenced sample was peripheral blood, taken on day 0 of AZD1222 vaccination. The receptors stem from an adult in good health.

V is TRBV27 and J is TRBJ1-4; TRBD1 agrees at 11 bases. CDR3 length: 13 residues. The germline gives CDR1 MNHEY, CDR2 SMNVEV (reference sequence). J lost 6 bases, V lost 8 bases, and 2 bases had no gene match. For the CDR3, the DNA is TGTGCCAGCGAGGGACAGGGGGATGAAAAACTGTTTTTT. Translating gives CASEGQGDEKLFF.

This chain joins TRBV5-6 and TRBJ2-1; D remains ambiguous. The CDR3 sequence is 15 residues long. Germline CDR1 and CDR2: SGHDT and YYEEEE. V lost 0 bases to trimming and J lost 2 bases, with 9 bases between them. The CDR3 loop reads CASSLVQNTYNEQFF. In nucleotides, the CDR3 is TGTGCCAGCAGCTTGGTTCAGAACACCTACAATGAGCAGTTCTTC.

The V gene is TRBV29-1, the J gene TRBJ1-5; D perhaps matches TRBD1 (5 bases). CDR1 and CDR2 (germline): SQVTM, ANQGSEA. With 4 bases removed from V and 7 bases from J, the gap between germline ends came to 11 bases. This CDR3 is built from 12 residues. The CDR3 nucleotides are TGCAGCGTTGCAGGGTCTAACCAGCCCCAGCATTTT. Translation gives CSVAGSNQPQHF. The entire variable domain, with the rest obtained from reference TRBV29-1 and TRBJ1-5, is as follows: SAVISQKPSRDICQRGTSLTIQCQVDSQVTMMFWYRQQPGQSLTLIATANQGSEATYESGFVIDKFPISRPNLTFSTLTVSNMSPEDSSIYLCSVAGSNQPQHFGDGTRLSIL.

The chain couples TRBV5-6 to TRBJ1-5; tentative D call: TRBD1 (5 bases). V was shortened by 3 bases and J by 1 base, with 20 bases between the two germline ends. Germline-derived CDR1 and CDR2 are SGHDT and YYEEEE. The CDR3 has 18 residues. CDR3 sequence: CASSYRQVGRYSNQPQHF. CDR3 bases: TGTGCCAGCAGCTATCGGCAGGTGGGGCGTTACAGCAATCAGCCCCAGCATTTT. Complete variable domain (other parts from reference TRBV5-6 and TRBJ1-5): DAGVTQSPTHLIKTRGQQVTLRCSPKSGHDTVSWYQQALGQGPQFIFQYYEEEERQRGNFPDRFSGHQFPNYSSELNVNALLLGDSALYLCASSYRQVGRYSNQPQHFGDGTRLSIL.

V usage is TRBV7-2 and J usage is TRBJ2-5; the match to TRBD2 covers 11 bases. The V and J ends lost 0 bases and 7 bases, in that order; junction bases with no gene match: 10. This CDR3 has 17 amino acids. The germline CDR1 and CDR2 sequences are SGHTA and FQGNSA. The CDR3 region has the DNA TGTGCCAGCAGCTTAGCGAATGTAGCGGGGGGGCAGGGGACCCAGTACTTC. Its translation: CASSLANVAGGQGTQYF.

The chain employs TRBV7-9 and TRBJ1-4; possibly TRBD1 for D (6 bases). V lost 5 bases to trimming and J lost 5 bases, with 12 bases between them. This CDR3 is built from 14 residues. The V gene's germline CDR1 is SEHNR and CDR2 FQNEAQ (reference sequence). As DNA, the CDR3 is TGTGCCAGCAGCCCTGGGACACTCAATGAAAAACTGTTTTTT. Translation gives CASSPGTLNEKLFF. Together with reference TRBV7-9 and TRBJ1-4, the CDR3 gives the full variable domain: DTGVSQNPRHKITKRGQNVTFRCDPISEHNRLYWYRQTLGQGPEFLTYFQNEAQLEKSRLLSDRFSAERPKGSFSTLEIQRTEQGDSAMYLCASSPGTLNEKLFFGSGTQLSVL.

This clone was counted between two and nine times. V gene TRBV7-9 combines with J gene TRBJ2-3; 9 nucleotides match TRBD2. The V gene's germline CDR1 is SEHNR and CDR2 FQNEAQ (reference sequence). With V trimmed by 1 base and J by 1 base, 3 bases remained unmatched. The CDR3 totals 16 residues. The DNA of the CDR3 is TGTGCCAGCAGCTTAGACCTAGCGGGACGCACAGATACGCAGTATTTT. This sequence encodes CASSLDLAGRTDTQYF.

The chain combines TRBV5-4 with TRBJ1-3; D possibly corresponds to TRBD1 (5 bases). Germline V gene sequence: CDR1 SGHNT, CDR2 YYREEE (reference sequence). The CDR3 is 17 amino acids. V was clipped by 0 bases and J by 0 bases, with 13 bases between them. The CDR3, as DNA: TGTGCCAGCAGCTTGGCTCGGGGCCTTGCCTCTGGAAACACCATATATTTT. This codes for CASSLARGLASGNTIYF.

The chain couples TRBV7-2 to TRBJ2-7; 10 bases are a match to TRBD1. Germline CDR1 reads SGHTA; CDR2 reads FQGNSA. This CDR3 comprises 15 residues. The junction had 8 bases not matched to a gene; V was cut back by 4 bases and J by 5 bases. The chain's CDR3 is CASSSTGTGDHEQYF. In DNA, the CDR3 is TGTGCCAGCAGCTCAACCGGGACAGGGGATCACGAGCAGTACTTC.

The chain combines TRBV28 with TRBJ2-3, with D uncertain. This CDR3 is built from 14 residues. Germline V lookup: CDR1 MDHEN, CDR2 SYDVKM. The ends were cut back, 3 bases at V and 6 bases at J, with 13 bases in the middle. This CDR3 reads CASSFGPTSDTQYF. The CDR3 bases are TGTGCCAGCAGTTTCGGACCTACTTCGGATACGCAGTATTTT.

The rearrangement joins TRBV7-9 to TRBJ1-1; D is unresolved. CDR1 and CDR2 from the germline V gene are SEHNR and FQNEAQ (reference sequence). The CDR3 sequence is 13 residues long. V dropped 3 bases and J dropped 0 bases, with 5 bases sitting between them. The DNA for the CDR3 is TGTGCCAGCAGCTTTCAGGTGAACACTGAAGCTTTCTTT. Amino acids: CASSFQVNTEAFF.

The chain couples TRBV9 to TRBJ1-6; 9 bases fit TRBD1. Trimming removed 2 bases from V and 1 base from J; junction bases left unmatched: 4. This CDR3 is 17 amino acids long. From germline, CDR1 is SGDLS and CDR2 YYNGEE. The CDR3 protein is CASSVGQGRSYNSPLHF. The CDR3, as DNA: TGTGCCAGCAGCGTGGGACAGGGAAGGTCCTATAATTCACCCCTCCACTTT.

In this sample, this clone turned up a few times. The J gene is TRBJ2-1, the V gene TRBV5-1; possibly TRBD2 for D (6 bases). CDR1 is SGHRS, CDR2 YFSETQ, per germline. Trimming took off 4 bases at V and 9 bases at J, with 17 bases between the two ends. CDR3 length equals 14 residues. DNA of the CDR3: TGCGCCAGCAGCGGGCAGGGTGCGGGGATTGAGCAGTTCTTC. It encodes CASSGQGAGIEQFF.

The chain recombines TRBV19 with TRBJ1-1; the D gene is possibly TRBD1 (6 bases). The ends were cut back, 6 bases at V and 3 bases at J, with 17 bases in the middle. This CDR3 has 15 amino acids. Germline V gene data show CDR1 as LNHDA and CDR2 as SQIVND (reference sequence). CDR3 coding DNA: TGTGCCAGTAGGACCGAGGGGGTTTTGCACACTGAAGCTTTCTTT. It translates to CASRTEGVLHTEAFF.

This clone showed up just once. J is TRBJ2-3 and V is TRBV5-1; 7 nucleotides line up with TRBD1. Germline lookup yields CDR1 SGHRS and CDR2 YFSETQ. After removal of 2 bases from V and 6 bases from J, the junction contained 9 bases not matched to a gene. The CDR3 contains 15 residues. The CDR3 DNA follows: TGCGCCAGCAGCTTACAGGGACAGATAGGTGATACGCAGTATTTT. Its translation: CASSLQGQIGDTQYF.

The rearrangement uses TRBV5-5 and TRBJ1-2; D gene unclear. Trimming took 0 bases from V and 4 from J, leaving 7 bases between them. Germline CDR1 is SGHKS and CDR2 is YYEKEE (reference sequence). The CDR3 is made up of 13 amino acids. The CDR3 loop is CASSLEQTYGYTF. In nucleotides, the CDR3 is TGTGCCAGCAGCTTGGAGCAGACCTATGGCTACACCTTC.

The chain employs TRBV6-1 and TRBJ2-5, with 9 bases identical to TRBD1. Trimming took 2 bases from V and 5 from J; bases not matched to a gene: 6. From germline, CDR1 is MNHNS and CDR2 SASEGT. The CDR3 runs to 15 residues. The CDR3 nucleotides are TGTGCCAGCAGTGAATGGGGGGACAGGGCGGAGACCCAGTACTTC. This gives the protein CASSEWGDRAETQYF.

This chain joins TRBV19 and TRBJ2-1; 9 bases are shared with TRBD1. Germline V lookup: CDR1 LNHDA, CDR2 SQIVND (reference sequence). Trimming cost V 5 bases and J 2 bases; bases outside gene matches: 4. The CDR3 length is 15 residues. The CDR3 sequence is CASSADRGTYNEQFF. The CDR3 coding sequence is TGTGCCAGTAGTGCGGACAGGGGAACCTACAATGAGCAGTTCTTC.

Regarding this clone: Germline and junction disagree at one end, which may indicate a read error. This sequence joins TRBV5-1 and TRBJ2-1; TRBD2 matches at 7 bases. Per the germline V gene, CDR1 is SGHRS and CDR2 is YFSETQ. The CDR3 length is 16 residues. The CDR3 DNA follows: TGCGCCAGCAGCTTCGGGGGGATCAACTCCTGCAATGAGCAGTTCTTC. This codes for CASSFGGINSCNEQFF.

The CDR3 nucleotides read TGTGCCACCAGCTTTGGGCGGGGGCACAGCTACGAGCAGTACTTC. Its translation is CATSFGRGHSYEQYF. This sequence joins TRBV15 and TRBJ2-7, with D possibly TRBD2 on 7 matching bases. Deletions cut 5 bases from V and 3 bases from J, with 17 bases between. The length of the CDR3 is 15 residues. The germline V gene has CDR1 LNHNV and CDR2 YYDKDF (reference sequence).

This rearrangement joins TRBV7-2 to TRBJ1-4; D remains ambiguous. This CDR3 has 14 amino acids. V shed 1 base and J shed 5 bases, with 8 bases lying between them. Germline CDR1 reads SGHTA; CDR2 reads FQGNSA. The CDR3 loop reads CASSLGRGNEKLFF. The CDR3, as DNA: TGTGCCAGCAGCTTAGGCCGGGGAAATGAAAAACTGTTTTTT. The complete variable domain, with remaining parts taken from reference TRBV7-2 and TRBJ1-4, reads GAGVSQSPSNKVTEKGKDVELRCDPISGHTALYWYRQSLGQGLEFLIYFQGNSAPDKSGLPSDRFSAERTGGSVSTLTIQRTQQEDSAVYLCASSLGRGNEKLFFGSGTQLSVL.